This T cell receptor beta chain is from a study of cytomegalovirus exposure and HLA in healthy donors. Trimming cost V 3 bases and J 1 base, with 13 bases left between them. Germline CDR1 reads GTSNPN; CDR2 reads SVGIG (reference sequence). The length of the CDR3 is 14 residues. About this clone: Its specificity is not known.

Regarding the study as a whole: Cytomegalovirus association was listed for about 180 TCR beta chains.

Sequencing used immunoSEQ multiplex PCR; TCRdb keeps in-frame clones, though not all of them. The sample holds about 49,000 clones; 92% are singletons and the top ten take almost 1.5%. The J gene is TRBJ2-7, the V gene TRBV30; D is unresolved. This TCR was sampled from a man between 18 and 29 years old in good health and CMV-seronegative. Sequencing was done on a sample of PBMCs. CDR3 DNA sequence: TGTGCCTGGAGGCACAGAGATAAGTCCTACGAGCAGTACTTC. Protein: CAWRHRDKSYEQYF.